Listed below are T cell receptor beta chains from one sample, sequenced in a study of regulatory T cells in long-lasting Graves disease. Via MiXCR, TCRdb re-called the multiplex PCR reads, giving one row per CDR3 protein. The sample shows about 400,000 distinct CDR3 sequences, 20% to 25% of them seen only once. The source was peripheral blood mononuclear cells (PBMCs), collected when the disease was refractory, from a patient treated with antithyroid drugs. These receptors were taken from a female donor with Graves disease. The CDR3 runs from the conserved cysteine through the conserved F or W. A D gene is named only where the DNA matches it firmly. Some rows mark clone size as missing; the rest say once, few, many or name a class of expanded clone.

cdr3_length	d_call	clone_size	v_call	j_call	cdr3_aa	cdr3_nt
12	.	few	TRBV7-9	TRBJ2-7	CASSLRGLEQYF	TGTGCCAGCAGCTTAAGGGGCCTCGAGCAGTACTTC
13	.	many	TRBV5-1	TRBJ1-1	CASSLALGREAFF	TGCGCCAGCAGCTTGGCACTCGGTAGAGAAGCTTTCTTT
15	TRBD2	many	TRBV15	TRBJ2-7	CATSRMREGGYEQYF	TGTGCCACCAGCAGGATGCGGGAGGGGGGCTACGAGCAGTACTTC
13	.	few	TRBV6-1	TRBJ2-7	CATATDGTYEQYF	TGTGCCACTGCCACGGACGGCACCTACGAGCAGTACTTC
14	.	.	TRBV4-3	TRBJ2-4	CASSQGASAYIQYF	TGCGCCAGCAGCCAAGGAGCTTCAGCGTACATTCAGTACTTC
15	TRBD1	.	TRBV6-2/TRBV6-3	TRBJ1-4	CASRKAGGYNEKLFF	TGTGCCAGCAGGAAAGCAGGGGGCTACAATGAAAAACTGTTTTTT
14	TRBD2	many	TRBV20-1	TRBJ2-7	CSATRTSGINEQYF	TGCAGTGCTACCCGGACTAGCGGGATTAACGAGCAGTACTTC
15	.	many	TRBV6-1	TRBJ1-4	CASRSHTFTNEKLFF	TGTGCCAGCAGATCTCACACCTTTACTAATGAAAAACTGTTTTTT
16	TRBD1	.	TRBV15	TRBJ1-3	CATSREDRGSGNTIYF	TGTGCCACCAGCAGAGAAGACAGGGGATCTGGAAACACCATATATTTT
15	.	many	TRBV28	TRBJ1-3	CASTSGEATGNTIYF	TGTGCCAGCACCTCTGGGGAGGCTACTGGAAACACCATATATTTT
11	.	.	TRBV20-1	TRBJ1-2	CSARVEDGYTF	TGCAGTGCTAGAGTGGAGGATGGCTACACCTTC
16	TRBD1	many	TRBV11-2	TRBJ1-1	CASSFFFGQGGTEAFF	TGTGCCAGCAGCTTTTTCTTCGGACAGGGGGGGACTGAAGCTTTCTTT
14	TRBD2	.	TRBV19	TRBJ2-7	CASRLTGGSYEQYF	TGTGCCAGTAGACTGACGGGAGGTTCCTACGAGCAGTACTTC
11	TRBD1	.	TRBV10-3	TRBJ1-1	CAIRTGIAAFF	TGTGCCATCAGGACAGGGATTGCAGCTTTCTTT
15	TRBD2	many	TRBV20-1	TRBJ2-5	CSARGPLAARETQYF	TGCAGTGCTAGAGGCCCACTAGCGGCCCGCGAGACCCAGTACTTC
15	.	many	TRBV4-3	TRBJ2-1	CASSRGSGSYNEQFF	TGCGCCAGCAGCCGGGGTTCAGGATCCTACAATGAGCAGTTCTTC
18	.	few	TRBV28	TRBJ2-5	CASSRQREFPLLRGTQYF	TGTGCCAGCAGCCGTCAACGGGAGTTCCCTCTCCTCCGAGGGACCCAGTACTTC
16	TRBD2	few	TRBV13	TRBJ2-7	CASSLNRLAGAYEQYF	TGTGCCAGCAGCTTAAATCGACTAGCGGGGGCCTACGAGCAGTACTTC
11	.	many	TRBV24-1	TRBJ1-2	CATSEVSCYTF	TGTGCCACCAGTGAGGTCTCGTGCTACACCTTC
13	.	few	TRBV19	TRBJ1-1	CASSILANTEAFF	TGTGCCAGTAGTATATTGGCGAACACTGAAGCTTTCTTT
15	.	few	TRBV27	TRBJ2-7	CASSLSWRGVYEQYF	TGTGCCAGCAGTTTATCCTGGAGGGGAGTTTACGAGCAGTACTTC
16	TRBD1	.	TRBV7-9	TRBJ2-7	CASSFSLRTGNYEQYF	TGTGCCAGCAGCTTCTCTCTTCGGACAGGGAATTACGAGCAGTACTTC
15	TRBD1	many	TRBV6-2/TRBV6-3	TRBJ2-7	CASSPYRQGSYEQYF	TGTGCCAGCAGTCCCTACCGACAGGGGTCCTACGAGCAGTACTTC
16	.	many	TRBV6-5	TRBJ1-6	CASSYLQVGEGSPLHF	TGTGCCAGCAGTTACCTACAGGTGGGCGAAGGTTCACCCCTCCACTTT
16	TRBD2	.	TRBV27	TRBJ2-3	CASSLDRGGEADTQYF	TGTGCCAGCAGTTTGGACCGGGGAGGGGAGGCGGATACGCAGTATTTT
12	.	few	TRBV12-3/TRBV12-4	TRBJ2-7	CASSLRSREQYF	TGTGCCAGCAGTTTAAGGAGTCGCGAGCAGTACTTC
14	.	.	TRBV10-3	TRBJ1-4	CAISDLGADEKLFF	TGTGCCATCAGTGATTTGGGGGCGGATGAAAAACTGTTTTTT
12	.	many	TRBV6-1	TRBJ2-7	CASAPAAFEQYF	TGTGCCAGCGCCCCGGCCGCTTTCGAGCAGTACTTC
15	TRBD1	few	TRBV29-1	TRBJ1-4	CSVETGGFSNEKLFF	TGCAGCGTTGAGACAGGGGGCTTTAGTAATGAAAAACTGTTTTTT